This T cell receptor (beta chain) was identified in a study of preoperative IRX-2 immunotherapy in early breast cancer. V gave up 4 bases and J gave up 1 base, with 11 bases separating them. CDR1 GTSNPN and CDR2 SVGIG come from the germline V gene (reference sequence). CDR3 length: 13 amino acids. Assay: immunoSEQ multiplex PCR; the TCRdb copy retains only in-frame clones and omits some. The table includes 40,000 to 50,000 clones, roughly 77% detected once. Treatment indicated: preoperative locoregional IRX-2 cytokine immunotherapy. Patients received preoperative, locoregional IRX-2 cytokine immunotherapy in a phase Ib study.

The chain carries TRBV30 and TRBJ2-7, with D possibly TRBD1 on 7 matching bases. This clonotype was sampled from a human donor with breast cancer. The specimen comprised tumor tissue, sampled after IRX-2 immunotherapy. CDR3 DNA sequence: TGTGCCTGGACGCAGGGGGGTTCCTACGAGCAGTACTTC. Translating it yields CAWTQGGSYEQYF.